These 27 T cell receptor beta chains were sequenced from one sample in a study of shared clonotypes between healthy human individuals. Naive CD8 cells lacked CD45RO, underwent positive selection for CCR7 and left out terminally differentiated effector memory CD45RA+ cells. Assay used: immunoSEQ multiplex PCR; TCRdb lists only in-frame clones, some missing. This sample has hundreds of thousands of clones, with approximately 95% found just once. The sequencing input was naive CD8+ T cells sorted from blood. These receptors were collected from a woman aged 25 to 45 in good health.

The chain has TRBV29-1 and TRBJ2-1; 8 bases align to TRBD1. The CDR3 covers 14 residues. J gave up 5 bases and V 7 bases, and 10 bases lay outside the gene matches. Germline CDR1 is SQVTM and CDR2 is ANQGSEA. CDR3 loop: CSAAPGQENNEQFF. CDR3 sequence (DNA): TGCAGCGCTGCTCCGGGACAGGAGAACAATGAGCAGTTCTTC.

The DNA of the CDR3 is TGTGCCAGCAGTCTCCTAGGGCTAGCTAGCACAGATACGCAGTATTTT. Residues: CASSLLGLASTDTQYF. This chain links TRBV27 with TRBJ2-3, with D maybe TRBD2 (5 bases). CDR3 length equals 16 residues. V was cut by 5 bases and J by 0 bases, with 15 bases left in between. Germline CDR1 is MNHEY and CDR2 is SMNVEV (reference sequence).

This clone was detected only once. V is TRBV19 and J is TRBJ2-7, with 9 bases fitting TRBD1. This CDR3 is built from 15 residues. Germline CDR1 reads LNHDA; CDR2 reads SQIVND (reference sequence). V shed 8 bases and J 3 bases; nucleotides not matched to a gene: 11. CDR3 loop: CASGEGQGPFYEQYF. For the CDR3, the DNA is TGTGCCAGTGGCGAGGGACAGGGTCCCTTCTACGAGCAGTACTTC. Together with reference TRBV19 and TRBJ2-7, the CDR3 gives the full variable domain: DGGITQSPKYLFRKEGQNVTLSCEQNLNHDAMYWYRQDPGQGLRLIYYSQIVNDFQKGDIAEGYSVSREKKESFPLTVTSAQKNPTAFYLCASGEGQGPFYEQYFGPGTRLTVT.

The rearrangement links TRBV15 to TRBJ2-3; D gene ambiguous. The CDR3 consists of 15 residues. Germline CDR1 LNHNV, CDR2 YYDKDF (reference sequence). V was clipped by 3 bases and J by 3 bases, with 13 bases between them. CDR3 nucleotide sequence: TGTGCCACCAGCAGGGGTCAGGTGGATACAGATACGCAGTATTTT. It yields the protein CATSRGQVDTDTQYF.

This chain uses TRBV29-1 with TRBJ2-7; D perhaps matches TRBD1 (6 bases). The CDR3 has 12 amino acids. Per germline, CDR1 SQVTM and CDR2 ANQGSEA. V was cut by 2 bases and J by 5 bases, with 10 bases left in between. The CDR3 here is CSVEQGTNEQYF. CDR3 nucleotide sequence: TGCAGCGTTGAACAGGGGACAAACGAGCAGTACTTC.

The chain uses TRBV10-3 and TRBJ1-1; D is unresolved. Trimming shortened V by 6 bases and J by 0 bases, and 11 bases separated the two germline ends. This CDR3 is 14 amino acids long. The V gene's germline CDR1 is ENHRY and CDR2 SYGVKD. The CDR3 region has the DNA TGTGCCATCAGACAGACCGTCATGAACACTGAAGCTTTCTTT. Translated, it gives CAIRQTVMNTEAFF.

V is TRBV4-1 and J is TRBJ2-1, with TRBD2 as a possible D gene (6 bases). The CDR3 sequence is 16 residues long. V dropped 0 bases and J dropped 4 bases, with 13 bases sitting between them. Germline CDR1 and CDR2: MGHRA and YSYEKL. As DNA, the CDR3 is TGCGCCAGCAGCCAAGATCCCGGGAGAGGGTACAATGAGCAGTTCTTC. It yields the protein CASSQDPGRGYNEQFF.

The chain recombines TRBV11-2 with TRBJ2-7, with unresolved D. Between the trimmed V and J ends, which lost 0 bases and 3 bases, there was a span of 15 bases. CDR1 SGHAT and CDR2 FQNNGV come from the germline V gene. The CDR3 is 16 residues long. The CDR3, as DNA: TGTGCCAGCAGCTTAGATCTCAGGAACCCCATCTACGAGCAGTACTTC. Translation gives CASSLDLRNPIYEQYF.

V is TRBV6-1 and J is TRBJ2-7; D is unresolved. The CDR3 extends over 13 amino acids. CDR1 is MNHNS and CDR2 is SASEGT in the germline V gene. Trimming took 1 base from V and 3 from J, leaving 7 bases between them. In nucleotides, the CDR3 is TGTGCCAGCAGTGAAGGGGCAAACTACGAGCAGTACTTC. Protein product: CASSEGANYEQYF.

The J gene is TRBJ2-7, the V gene TRBV11-1, with D perhaps given as TRBD1 or TRBD2 (5 bases each). V was pared by 1 base and J by 2 bases, with 18 bases between. This CDR3 spans 17 amino acids. Per the germline V gene, CDR1 is SGHAT and CDR2 is FQDESV (reference sequence). The CDR3 DNA follows: TGTGCCAGCAGCTTAGATGGCCGGGTGAGGGGAGCCTACGAGCAGTACTTC. It translates to CASSLDGRVRGAYEQYF.

CDR3 in amino acids: CASSLPSGYEQYF. CDR3 sequence (DNA): TGTGCCAGCAGCTTACCTAGCGGGTACGAGCAGTACTTC. V is TRBV11-2 and J is TRBJ2-7; 8 nucleotides align to TRBD2. The J segment lost 4 bases and the V segment lost 2 bases, leaving 1 base of the junction unmatched. This CDR3 has 13 amino acids. From germline, CDR1 is SGHAT and CDR2 FQNNGV.

This clone turned up a few times. This chain joins TRBV27 and TRBJ2-7; TRBD1 is a possible D gene (5 bases). CDR1 and CDR2 (germline): MNHEY, SMNVEV (reference sequence). The CDR3 length is 15 residues. The V end was cut by 0 bases, the J end by 3 bases, with 12 bases between. The CDR3: CASSLSLGAVYEQYF. Written as DNA, the CDR3 is TGTGCCAGCAGTTTATCGTTAGGGGCGGTCTACGAGCAGTACTTC.

The chain uses TRBV5-1 and TRBJ1-2; D is ambiguous. The length of the CDR3 is 17 residues. From germline, CDR1 is SGHRS and CDR2 YFSETQ. The germline V and J ends were trimmed by 3 bases and 4 bases, with 22 bases remaining between them. The chain's CDR3 is CASSSSNPLSQSYGYTF. For the CDR3, the DNA is TGCGCCAGCAGCTCGTCCAACCCCCTGTCGCAGAGCTATGGCTACACCTTC.

V is TRBV28 and J is TRBJ2-3; D is unresolved. This CDR3 region has 12 residues. Germline-derived CDR1 and CDR2 are MDHEN and SYDVKM. V was cut by 6 bases and J by 6 bases, with 10 bases left in between. The CDR3 spells CASRKVADTQYF. The CDR3 bases are TGTGCCAGCAGAAAAGTGGCGGATACGCAGTATTTT.

This clone has only one observation. The chain recombines TRBV6-6 with TRBJ2-5, with TRBD2 as a possible D gene (6 bases). Matching the DNA end better, TRBJ2-7 makes the J call doubtful. The CDR3 is 15 residues long. Germline CDR1 reads MNHNY; CDR2 reads SVGAGI (reference sequence). The CDR3 spells CASSPLAGLSYEQYF. The CDR3 DNA sequence: TGTGCCAGCAGCCCTTTGGCGGGGCTCTCCTACGAGCAGTACTTC.

The rearrangement joins TRBV27 to TRBJ2-7, with 8 bases aligning to TRBD2. The V and J ends lost 2 bases and 7 bases, in that order; junction bases with no gene match: 10. The CDR3 covers 15 residues. Per the germline V gene, CDR1 is MNHEY and CDR2 is SMNVEV (reference sequence). CDR3 coding DNA: TGTGCCAGCAGTTTAGCAGCTAGCGGGTTAGGGGAGCAGTACTTC. Its protein is CASSLAASGLGEQYF.

V and J are TRBV19 and TRBJ1-6; the match to TRBD1 covers 7 bases. Germline CDR1 reads LNHDA; CDR2 reads SQIVND (reference sequence). The CDR3 runs 16 residues. The V segment lost 5 bases and the J segment 9 bases; nucleotides outside the gene matches: 13. This CDR3 is CASSLTGGQRVSPLHF. For the CDR3, the DNA is TGTGCCAGTAGTTTAACCGGGGGACAGAGGGTTTCACCCCTCCACTTT. The entire variable domain, with the rest obtained from reference TRBV19 and TRBJ1-6, is as follows: DGGITQSPKYLFRKEGQNVTLSCEQNLNHDAMYWYRQDPGQGLRLIYYSQIVNDFQKGDIAEGYSVSREKKESFPLTVTSAQKNPTAFYLCASSLTGGQRVSPLHFGNGTRLTVT.

This rearrangement joins TRBV7-9 to TRBJ2-7; D is undetermined. The V end was cut by 1 base, the J end by 3 bases, with 13 bases between. From germline, CDR1 is SEHNR and CDR2 FQNEAQ (reference sequence). This CDR3 spans 15 amino acids. The CDR3 DNA reads as TGTGCCAGCAGCTTAGGTCTAGATAGAGACTACGAGCAGTACTTC. Protein sequence: CASSLGLDRDYEQYF.

The V call is TRBV11-2, the J call TRBJ2-7, with D unresolved. Germline lookup yields CDR1 SGHAT and CDR2 FQNNGV. Trimming removed 4 bases from V and 0 bases from J, with 10 bases in between. The CDR3 loop spans 14 amino acids. The CDR3 loop is CASSWEKSSYEQYF. The CDR3 DNA sequence: TGTGCCAGCAGCTGGGAAAAGAGCTCCTACGAGCAGTACTTC.

The chain has TRBV29-1 and TRBJ1-1, with D unresolved. Trimming removed 4 bases at V and 1 base at J, with 10 bases between. This CDR3 is 13 amino acids long. Germline V gives CDR1 SQVTM, CDR2 ANQGSEA. CDR3: CSVGHKTNTEAFF. The CDR3 nucleotides read TGCAGCGTTGGGCACAAGACGAACACTGAAGCTTTCTTT.

The chain combines TRBV29-1 with TRBJ1-1, with D possibly matching TRBD1 (5 bases). Germline-derived CDR1 and CDR2 are SQVTM and ANQGSEA. The CDR3 totals 13 residues. V dropped 4 bases and J dropped 1 base, with 10 bases sitting between them. The CDR3 protein is CSVGGGQNTEAFF. Here the CDR3 DNA reads TGCAGCGTTGGAGGAGGACAGAACACTGAAGCTTTCTTT.

Concerning this clone itself: Other DNA sequences in the same sample also yield this CDR3. The chain carries TRBV9 and TRBJ2-5; tentatively, D is TRBD1 or TRBD2 (5 bases each). The CDR3 length is 14 residues. The germline gives CDR1 SGDLS, CDR2 YYNGEE. Trimming removed 0 bases from V and 3 bases from J, with 9 bases in between. CDR3 DNA sequence: TGTGCCAGCAGCGTAGGGGGACGGGAAGAGACCCAGTACTTC. Amino acid sequence: CASSVGGREETQYF. The variable domain in full, with the rest retrieved from reference TRBV9 and TRBJ2-5, is DSGVTQTPKHLITATGQRVTLRCSPRSGDLSVYWYQQSLDQGLQFLIQYYNGEERAKGNILERFSAQQFPDLHSELNLSSLELGDSALYFCASSVGGREETQYFGPGTRLLVL.

V gene TRBV6-1 combines with J gene TRBJ2-1, with TRBD2 matching over 14 bases. CDR3 size: 16 residues. In germline, CDR1 is MNHNS, CDR2 SASEGT. J gave up 8 bases and V 5 bases, and 8 bases lay outside the gene matches. The CDR3 DNA reads as TGTGCCAGCAGTCAAGGGACTAGCGGGAGTCTGTATGAGCAGTTCTTC. Translated, it gives CASSQGTSGSLYEQFF.

The chain links TRBV13 to TRBJ2-2, with 7 bases matching TRBD2. The length of the CDR3 is 18 residues. Germline V gives CDR1 PRHDT, CDR2 FYEKMQ (reference sequence). V gave up 5 bases and J gave up 1 base; unmatched junction bases: 13. The CDR3 is CASSGSGPSNMNTGELFF. The CDR3 bases are TGTGCCAGCAGCGGTAGCGGGCCCTCAAATATGAACACCGGGGAGCTGTTTTTT.

The chain couples TRBV27 to TRBJ1-4, with D possibly being TRBD1 (6 bases). Germline-derived CDR1 and CDR2 are MNHEY and SMNVEV (reference sequence). The CDR3 runs 15 residues. Trimming stripped 2 bases from V and 6 bases from J, with 13 bases between. The CDR3 reads CASSLLWGPDEKLFF. As DNA, the CDR3 is TGTGCCAGCAGTTTACTTTGGGGGCCGGATGAAAAACTGTTTTTT.

The chain is built from TRBV19 and TRBJ2-7, with 8 bases matching TRBD2. Germline V CDR1 and CDR2: LNHDA, SQIVND (reference sequence). J lost 0 bases, V lost 1 base, and 2 bases had no gene match. CDR3 length equals 15 residues. The CDR3 bases are TGTGCCAGTAGTATAGGTGGGACTAGCTCCTACGAGCAGTACTTC. Amino acids: CASSIGGTSSYEQYF.

This clone was found once. CDR3 coding DNA: TGTGCCAGTAGTATTTTATCCGGGACTAGCGAAGAGACCCAGTACTTC. It yields the protein CASSILSGTSEETQYF. J is TRBJ2-5 and V is TRBV19; 10 bases are a match to TRBD2. The trim removed 3 bases at V and 3 bases at J, leaving 7 bases unmatched. CDR3 length: 16 residues. Germline loops: CDR1 LNHDA, CDR2 SQIVND (reference sequence).